The T cell receptor delta chain under discussion was sequenced for a study of gammadelta T cells in human blood (dated by TCRdb to 2020 to 2022). Concerning this clone: Its antigen has not been determined. The protein that TCRdb holds for this DNA derives from a much larger clone and differs from the translated DNA at residue 8, which likely indicates a read error; the protein shown here is translated from the DNA.

Summary of the overall study and its limitations: According to the study, polyclonal expansion of innate gamma-delta T cells immediately after birth appeared to be driven by microbial exposure.

Library preparation was by RT-PCR. The run used an Illumina MiSeq. TCRdb reran clone calling on the public reads with CATT; rows sharing one DNA sequence were then combined. The sample includes roughly 1,000 delta-chain clones, with 30% to 35% observed a single time. Approximately 20% of the sample is in the top ten clones. Its CDR3 holds 16 amino acids, cysteine through phenylalanine. This entry keeps only the CDR3 DNA: 48 bases, framed from base 1. Sequences GEAIGNYY (CDR1) and EKD (CDR2) are obtained from the germline V gene. V loses 4 bases of germline sequence and J loses 3 bases, and the interval between the two ends is 12 bases.

Source material: Vgamma9Vdelta2 gamma-delta T cells from infant blood. This receptor chain uses TRDV2 and TRDJ3, with a tentative D gene TRDD3 over 6 matching bases. TCRdb is silent on the J gene; assignment here came from matching the DNA to germline. This clonotype was sampled from a human donor. The CDR3 region: CACDGLGVWDTRQMFF. The DNA is as follows: TGTGCCTGTGATGGACTGGGAGTCTGGGACACCCGACAGATGTTTTTC.